The clone carrying this T cell receptor (beta chain) has more than one count but fewer than ten. The V gene lost 0 bases and the J gene lost 0 bases, with 12 bases spanning the gap. Germline V gives CDR1 GTSNPN, CDR2 SVGIG (reference sequence). The CDR3 sequence is 16 residues long. These data belong to a study of blood T cell repertoires in COVID-19. Study-wide background: T cells, B-cell-depleted T cells, or PBMCs supplied cDNA or gDNA.

Original processing methods: Nucleated cell counts were estimated from reference gene primer amplification. Clones were sequenced by immunoSEQ multiplex PCR, and TCRdb holds only the in-frame ones, with some missing. The DNA was the basis for D and trimming; V, J and clone size are from that table. The table lists some 200,000 clones, 84% of them singletons. The source material was peripheral blood. This TCR was recovered from a human donor with acute or convalescent COVID-19. The donor label of this sample is uncertain. This chain uses TRBV30 with TRBJ1-5; possible D gene TRBD1, 5 bases. The CDR3 is CAWSVGGLHSNQPQHF. The CDR3 nucleotides are TGTGCCTGGAGTGTTGGGGGACTCCATAGCAATCAGCCCCAGCATTTT.